The 19 T cell receptor beta chains given below trace back to one sample, sequenced in a study of T cells in Graves' hyperthyroidism and ophthalmopathy. Researchers took RNA transcripts and amplified the TCR beta CDR3 regions from them. During a first-round RT-PCR of the TCR CDR3, the HTBI primer set was used. Using its own MiXCR run on the multiplex PCR reads, TCRdb lists one record per CDR3 protein. The sample includes over 400,000 distinct CDR3 sequences, roughly 15% seen only once; the top ten take around 13%. The sample comprised blood. Source of these receptors: a man aged 18-30 years with Graves' ophthalmopathy.

The V gene is TRBV9, the J gene TRBJ2-5; maybe TRBD2 (5 bases). The V end lost 4 bases, the J end lost 1 base, and 14 bases lay between the germline ends. Germline V gene data show CDR1 as SGDLS and CDR2 as YYNGEE. The CDR3 length is 15 residues. Written as DNA, the CDR3 is TGTGCCAGCAGCTCAGAGGGTGGCACCCAAGAGACCCAGTACTTC. This sequence encodes CASSSEGGTQETQYF.

This clonotype was recorded at least ten times. The gene calls are TRBV27 and TRBJ2-3; 13 bases align to TRBD2. The V gene end was trimmed by 4 bases and the J gene end by 6 bases; junction bases not matched to a gene: 1. The CDR3 loop spans 14 amino acids. Germline CDR1 and CDR2: MNHEY and SMNVEV (reference sequence). Here the CDR3 DNA reads TGTGCCAGCAGTTCGACTAGCGGGGGGGATACGCAGTATTTT. It yields the protein CASSSTSGGDTQYF.

There are many counts of this clonotype. This chain uses TRBV6-1 with TRBJ1-1; no firm D call. CDR3 length equals 14 residues. The germline gives CDR1 MNHNS, CDR2 SASEGT. V was clipped by 7 bases and J by 0 bases, with 12 bases between them. The CDR3 is CASTYREMNTEAFF. The CDR3 bases are TGTGCCAGCACGTATCGGGAGATGAACACTGAAGCTTTCTTT.

This clonotype was counted only a few times. The chain has TRBV30 and TRBJ2-7, with TRBD2 matching over 10 bases. Germline V gives CDR1 GTSNPN, CDR2 SVGIG (reference sequence). V shed 5 bases and J 6 bases; nucleotides not matched to a gene: 7. The CDR3 length is 13 residues. The CDR3 region is CAWQTSGVSEQYF. CDR3 sequence (DNA): TGTGCCTGGCAAACTAGCGGGGTCTCCGAGCAGTACTTC.

With respect to this clonotype: It may be a read error: a sequence one base away is much more abundant. V is TRBV10-3 and J is TRBJ2-7; perhaps TRBD1 as D (6 bases). The CDR3 spans 12 residues. From germline, CDR1 is ENHRY and CDR2 SYGVKD. The CDR3 sequence is CAIRDSSYKQYF. The CDR3 bases are TGTGCCATCAGGGACAGCTCCTACAAGCAGTACTTC.

The DNA for the CDR3 is TGTGCCACCAGCGAGGGTAGGAACTACGAGCAGTACTTC. Its translation: CATSEGRNYEQYF. The rearrangement links TRBV15 to TRBJ2-7, with D maybe TRBD2 (5 bases). CDR1 and CDR2 from the germline V gene are LNHNV and YYDKDF (reference sequence). CDR3 size: 13 residues. Trimming pared 5 bases from V and 3 bases from J, leaving 11 bases between. The full variable domain, completed using reference TRBV15 and TRBJ2-7, is DAMVIQNPRYQVTQFGKPVTLSCSQTLNHNVMYWYQQKSSQAPKLLFHYYDKDFNNEADTPDNFQSRRPNTSFCFLDIRSPGLGDTAMYLCATSEGRNYEQYFGPGTRLTVT.

This clonotype turned up a few times. This chain joins TRBV10-1 and TRBJ2-2; TRBD2 might be the D (6 bases). Deletions cut 0 bases from V and 3 bases from J, with 17 bases between. In germline, CDR1 is WNHNN, CDR2 SYGVQD (reference sequence). This CDR3 has 18 residues. CDR3 in amino acids: CASSESSFGGEDTGELFF. CDR3 in DNA: TGCGCCAGCAGTGAGTCGAGCTTCGGCGGGGAGGACACCGGGGAGCTGTTTTTT.

In this sample, this clonotype turned up a few times. The rearrangement links TRBV4-2 to TRBJ2-5; no clear D. The CDR3 covers 16 residues. Germline assignment: CDR1 LGHNA and CDR2 YNFKEQ. Trimming took 1 base from V and 5 from J, leaving 17 bases between them. The CDR3: CASSQGPGTESETQYF. CDR3 bases: TGTGCCAGCAGCCAAGGTCCGGGCACTGAAAGTGAGACCCAGTACTTC.

This clonotype was found many times. The chain employs TRBV5-1 and TRBJ2-7, with 11 nucleotides matching TRBD1. CDR3 length equals 14 residues. V was pared by 4 bases and J by 4 bases, with 4 bases of the junction left unmatched. Germline CDR1 is SGHRS and CDR2 is YFSETQ. The CDR3 sequence: CASSDRDRGYEQYF. The CDR3 coding sequence is TGCGCCAGCAGCGACCGGGACAGGGGGTACGAGCAGTACTTC.

Ten or more counts support this clonotype. The chain uses TRBV3-1 and TRBJ1-1; possible D gene TRBD1, 5 bases. The CDR3 has 17 residues. Between the trimmed V and J ends, which lost 0 bases and 1 base, there was a span of 15 bases. The germline V gene has CDR1 LGHDT and CDR2 YNNKEL (reference sequence). The CDR3 spells CASSQDLRVRGNTEAFF. Here the CDR3 DNA reads TGTGCCAGCAGCCAAGATCTACGGGTGAGGGGGAACACTGAAGCTTTCTTT.

This clonotype appeared many times. The V and J genes are TRBV27 and TRBJ1-1; no definite D call. The CDR3 has 16 amino acids. Germline-derived CDR1 and CDR2 are MNHEY and SMNVEV (reference sequence). V lost 2 bases and J 4 bases, leaving 17 bases between the germline ends. The CDR3 protein is CASSLGIGPSSTEAFF. The CDR3, as DNA: TGTGCCAGCAGTTTAGGAATTGGACCATCAAGCACTGAAGCTTTCTTT.

This clonotype was recorded at least ten times. The chain carries TRBV11-2 and TRBJ2-1, with D hard to call. This CDR3 has 10 residues. Trimming removed 8 bases from V and 5 bases from J, with 4 bases in between. Germline assignment: CDR1 SGHAT and CDR2 FQNNGV. CDR3 bases: TGTGCCAGCCGCAACAATGAGCAGTTCTTC. It is translated as CASRNNEQFF.

This clonotype was detected only a few times. A much bigger clone sits one base away, suggesting this may be a read error. DNA for the CDR3: TGTGCCAGCAGCTTACTCTCGAAGGGCGAGACCCAGTACTTC. It translates to CASSLLSKGETQYF. The chain uses TRBV11-1 and TRBJ2-5; no clear D. The V end was cut by 2 bases, the J end by 5 bases, with 12 bases between. Per the germline V gene, CDR1 is SGHAT and CDR2 is FQDESV (reference sequence). CDR3 length equals 14 residues. Looking up the rest from reference TRBV11-1 and TRBJ2-5 gives the full variable domain: EAEVAQSPRYKITEKSQAVAFWCDPISGHATLYWYRQILGQGPELLVQFQDESVVDDSQLPKDRFSAERLKGVDSTLKIQPAELGDSAMYLCASSLLSKGETQYFGPGTRLLVL.

This clonotype was observed a handful of times. The J gene is TRBJ1-2, the V gene TRBV27; maybe TRBD1 (6 bases). V was shortened by 2 bases and J by 8 bases, with 12 bases between the two germline ends. CDR1 and CDR2 from the germline V gene are MNHEY and SMNVEV (reference sequence). This CDR3 region has 13 residues. The CDR3, as DNA: TGTGCCAGCAGTTTAACAGGGATGAACGGCTACACCTTC. Translation gives CASSLTGMNGYTF.

This clonotype has ten or more counts. V usage is TRBV7-2 and J usage is TRBJ2-3; possibly TRBD2 for D (6 bases). V was pared by 1 base and J by 6 bases, with 8 bases between. Per the germline V gene, CDR1 is SGHTA and CDR2 is FQGNSA. This CDR3 comprises 13 residues. CDR3 DNA sequence: TGTGCCAGCAGCTTAGACCGGGAGGATACGCAGTATTTT. As protein: CASSLDREDTQYF.

In this sample, this clonotype turned up many times. The rearrangement links TRBV2 to TRBJ2-2; D not certain. CDR1 is SNHLY, CDR2 FYNNEI, per germline. The CDR3 consists of 15 residues. Trimming cost V 3 bases and J 4 bases, with 12 bases left between them. DNA of the CDR3: TGTGCCAGCAGTGATCCGGGCGAGACCACCGGGGAGCTGTTTTTT. Translating gives CASSDPGETTGELFF. Filled out from reference TRBV2 and TRBJ2-2, the complete variable domain reads EPEVTQTPSHQVTQMGQEVILRCVPISNHLYFYWYRQILGQKVEFLVSFYNNEISEKSEIFDDQFSVERPDGSNFTLKIRSTKLEDSAMYFCASSDPGETTGELFFGEGSRLTVL.

Concerning this clonotype: A much larger clone differs by one base, so this may be a read error. V is TRBV29-1 and J is TRBJ2-5, with TRBD1 matching over 8 bases. The CDR3 is made up of 12 amino acids. Germline CDR1 reads SQVTM; CDR2 reads ANQGSEA. The CDR3 bases are TGCACCGTTGCAGGGGGCAGTGAGACCCAGTACTTC. It yields the protein CTVAGGSETQYF.

This clonotype was counted ten times or more. The chain carries TRBV6-5 and TRBJ1-2; D unresolved. Germline CDR1 reads MNHEY; CDR2 reads SVGAGI. V was clipped by 0 bases and J by 8 bases, with 10 bases between them. The CDR3 extends over 13 amino acids. CDR3 loop: CASSYSPSGGYTF. The CDR3, as DNA: TGTGCCAGCAGTTACTCCCCCAGCGGGGGCTACACCTTC.

CDR3 protein: CASSVDLEGDTQYF. CDR3 nucleotides: TGTGCCAGCAGCGTAGACCTGGAGGGAGATACGCAGTATTTT. The chain employs TRBV9 and TRBJ2-3, with D possibly matching TRBD2 (6 bases). Germline V gives CDR1 SGDLS, CDR2 YYNGEE. The V and J ends lost 0 bases and 5 bases respectively, with 10 bases between them. The CDR3 runs 14 residues.